Listed here is a single TCR beta chain. The data were obtained in a study of OX40 agonist ivuxolimab in advanced cancers. The wider study: Patients were dosed intravenously with ivuxolimab at 0.01 to 10 mg/kg every 2 weeks. Three patients responded partially, comprising one with hepatocellular carcinoma and two with cutaneous melanoma.

The CDR3 length is 20 residues. Germline V gene data show CDR1 as MGHRA and CDR2 as YSYEKL. Trimming stripped 4 bases from V and 0 bases from J, with 22 bases between. Clones were sequenced by immunoSEQ multiplex PCR, and TCRdb holds only the in-frame ones, with some missing. In the table there are 60,000 to 70,000 clones, just under 90% of which are singletons. The V and J genes are TRBV4-1 and TRBJ2-6; D may be TRBD2 (7 bases). The sequencing here drew on CD4+ or CD8+ T cells sorted from blood, taken in a trial of the OX40 agonist ivuxolimab. This clonotype was sampled from an adult with an advanced solid tumor such as melanoma, head and neck, liver or kidney cancer. CDR3 loop: CASSPRTDQRGSSGANVLTF. As DNA, the CDR3 is TGCGCCAGCAGCCCCCGGACAGATCAGCGGGGTAGCTCTGGGGCCAACGTCCTGACTTTC.